The present T cell receptor beta chain was sequenced within a study of shared clonotypes between healthy human individuals. The overall study: Two female and a few male donors aged 18 to 49 were enrolled.

Deletions cut 1 base from V and 5 bases from J, with 11 bases between. The CDR3 is 14 residues long. Per germline, CDR1 MGHDK and CDR2 SYGVNS. The DNA input per sorted-subset replicate PCR was roughly 0.2 ug, corresponding to some 30,000 T cell genomes. The table came from immunoSEQ multiplex PCR; TCRdb's copy has only in-frame clones and leaves some out. This table has millions of clones, 95% appearing once. The chain uses TRBV25-1 and TRBJ1-2; maybe TRBD1 (6 bases). The material sequenced was naive CD4+ T cells sorted from blood. Subset reported: CD45RA+ positively selected. This TCR was sampled from a man between 18 and 29 years old in good health. The CDR3 sequence is CASSELGTLYGYTF. CDR3 bases: TGTGCCAGCAGTGAATTGGGGACATTGTATGGCTACACCTTC.